Shown below are 13 T cell receptor beta chains from a single sample sequenced in a study of T cell responses to AZD1222 COVID-19 vaccine. This table comes from immunoSEQ multiplex PCR, and its TCRdb copy is limited to in-frame clones, with some not included. This sample has 150,000 to 200,000 clones; about 90% occur once, and the top ten carry roughly 0.98%. The specimen comprised peripheral blood, sampled 28 days after the second AZD1222 dose. Source of these receptors: an adult who received the AZD1222 COVID-19 vaccine.

This clone was detected only once. The chain joins TRBV28 to TRBJ2-7; TRBD1 aligns across 9 bases. The CDR3 is 14 amino acids. In germline, CDR1 is MDHEN, CDR2 SYDVKM. V was pared by 7 bases and J by 4 bases, with 8 bases of the junction left unmatched. CDR3 protein: CASNNGQGIYEQYF. CDR3 bases: TGTGCCAGCAACAACGGACAGGGGATATACGAGCAGTACTTC. The variable domain in full, completed from reference TRBV28 and TRBJ2-7, reads DVKVTQSSRYLVKRTGEKVFLECVQDMDHENMFWYRQDPGLGLRLIYFSYDVKMKEKGDIPEGYSVSREKKERFSLILESASTNQTSMYLCASNNGQGIYEQYFGPGTRLTVT.

The rearrangement uses TRBV7-9 and TRBJ1-3; no firm D call. Germline CDR1 and CDR2: SEHNR and FQNEAQ (reference sequence). V was shortened by 2 bases and J by 0 bases, with 5 bases between the two germline ends. CDR3 size: 14 residues. The CDR3 loop reads CASSLRNSGNTIYF. As DNA, the CDR3 is TGTGCCAGCAGCTTAAGGAACTCTGGAAACACCATATATTTT.

The chain recombines TRBV5-1 with TRBJ1-1; no reliable D call. V was shortened by 2 bases and J by 1 base, with 9 bases between the two germline ends. The CDR3 runs 14 residues. CDR1 SGHRS and CDR2 YFSETQ come from the germline V gene. The CDR3 reads CASSFYVGNTEAFF. In DNA, the CDR3 is TGCGCCAGCAGCTTTTACGTGGGGAACACTGAAGCTTTCTTT.

This chain links TRBV7-2 with TRBJ2-1, with 11 bases lining up with TRBD2. Looked up from germline, CDR1 is SGHTA and CDR2 is FQGNSA. CDR3 length: 16 amino acids. V shed 0 bases, J shed 6 bases, and the junction held 4 bases outside the gene matches. The CDR3, as DNA: TGTGCCAGCAGCTTAGCATATAGCGGGGGGGCCAATGAGCAGTTCTTC. Its protein is CASSLAYSGGANEQFF.

This clone was seen more than once but under ten times. The chain combines TRBV4-1 with TRBJ1-1; 8 nucleotides agree with TRBD1. Per germline, CDR1 MGHRA and CDR2 YSYEKL. The length of the CDR3 is 15 residues. J gave up 0 bases and V 4 bases, and 4 bases lay outside the gene matches. The DNA of the CDR3 is TGCGCCAGCAGCCCCCTGACAGGGGTGAACACTGAAGCTTTCTTT. Translating it yields CASSPLTGVNTEAFF.

This clone was seen just once. The CDR3 sequence: CASSLTDNTEAFF. Here the CDR3 DNA reads TGTGCCAGCAGCTTGACGGACAACACTGAAGCTTTCTTT. This chain uses TRBV5-6 with TRBJ1-1, with D unresolved. In germline, CDR1 is SGHDT, CDR2 YYEEEE. The CDR3 runs to 13 residues. V was cut by 1 base and J by 2 bases, with 6 bases left in between.

DNA of the CDR3: TGTGCCAGCAGCCCCAGAGGGGGGCTACACAATGAGCAGTTCTTC. This translates into CASSPRGGLHNEQFF. The V gene is TRBV9, the J gene TRBJ2-1; the D call may be TRBD1 or TRBD2 (6 bases each). This CDR3 has 15 amino acids. V was cut by 4 bases and J by 5 bases, with 16 bases left in between. CDR1 and CDR2 (germline): SGDLS, YYNGEE.

The rearrangement uses TRBV7-5 and TRBJ1-6; TRBD1 reflects the table's D call only, with no check against the DNA. TRBV7-5 is labeled a pseudogene. CDR3 length: 15 amino acids. The CDR3 DNA reads TGTGCCAGAAGCTCGCGAAGGGGGCTGAATTCACCCCTCCACTTT. This sequence encodes CARSSRRGLNSPLHF.

V is TRBV4-1 and J is TRBJ2-7; TRBD1 is a possible D gene (8 bases). The ends were cut back, 4 bases at V and 1 base at J, with 20 bases in the middle. The germline V gene has CDR1 MGHRA and CDR2 YSYEKL. The CDR3 runs 17 residues. CDR3 protein: CASSRTPGQGGSYEQYF. The CDR3 coding sequence is TGCGCCAGCAGCCGAACACCCGGACAGGGAGGGTCCTACGAGCAGTACTTC.

This clone was seen only once. CDR3: CSASRGRAQETQYF. CDR3 bases: TGCAGTGCTAGTAGGGGCAGGGCTCAAGAGACCCAGTACTTC. This chain joins TRBV20-1 and TRBJ2-5; tentatively, D is TRBD1 (5 bases). The CDR3 totals 14 residues. Trimming took 3 bases from V and 2 from J, leaving 13 bases between them. The V gene's germline CDR1 is DFQATT and CDR2 SNEGSKA (reference sequence).

This chain uses TRBV9 with TRBJ1-2, with D perhaps matching TRBD1 (5 bases). V gave up 2 bases and J gave up 8 bases, with 13 bases separating them. The CDR3 spans 13 residues. Germline V gene lookup returns CDR1 SGDLS and CDR2 YYNGEE. CDR3 sequence reads: CASSVFSWGGYTF. The CDR3 DNA reads TGTGCCAGCAGCGTTTTTTCTTGGGGGGGCTACACCTTC.

This sequence joins TRBV5-1 and TRBJ1-3; no definite D call. The germline CDR1 and CDR2 sequences are SGHRS and YFSETQ. V was pared by 0 bases and J by 1 base, with 11 bases between. The CDR3 consists of 16 residues. In DNA, the CDR3 is TGCGCCAGCAGCTTGGCGGTCGGAGGGTCTGGAAACACCATATATTTT. This encodes CASSLAVGGSGNTIYF.

The chain combines TRBV7-9 with TRBJ1-2; no firm D call. V lost 3 bases, J lost 5 bases, and 4 bases lay in between. There are 11 residues in the CDR3. Germline-derived CDR1 and CDR2 are SEHNR and FQNEAQ (reference sequence). As DNA, the CDR3 is TGTGCCAGCAGCTTTGGGTATGGCTACACCTTC. This codes for CASSFGYGYTF. Full variable domain (remainder filled in from reference TRBV7-9 and TRBJ1-2): DTGVSQNPRHKITKRGQNVTFRCDPISEHNRLYWYRQTLGQGPEFLTYFQNEAQLEKSRLLSDRFSAERPKGSFSTLEIQRTEQGDSAMYLCASSFGYGYTFGSGTRLTVV.